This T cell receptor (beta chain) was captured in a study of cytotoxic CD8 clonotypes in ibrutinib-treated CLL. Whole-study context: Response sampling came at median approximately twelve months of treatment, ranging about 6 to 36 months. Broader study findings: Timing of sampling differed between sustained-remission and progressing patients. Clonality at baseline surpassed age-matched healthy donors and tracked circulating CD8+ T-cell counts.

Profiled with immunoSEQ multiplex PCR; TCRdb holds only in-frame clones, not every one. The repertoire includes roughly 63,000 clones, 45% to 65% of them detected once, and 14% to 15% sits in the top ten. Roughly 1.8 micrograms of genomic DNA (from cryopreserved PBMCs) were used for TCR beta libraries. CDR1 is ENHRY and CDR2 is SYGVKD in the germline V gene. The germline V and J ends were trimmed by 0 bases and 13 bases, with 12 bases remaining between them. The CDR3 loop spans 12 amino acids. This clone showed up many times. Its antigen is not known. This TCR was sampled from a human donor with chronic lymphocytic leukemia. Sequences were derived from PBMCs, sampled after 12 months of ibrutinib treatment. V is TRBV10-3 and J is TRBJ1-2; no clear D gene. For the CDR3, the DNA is TGTGCCATCAGTGAGTCCATCGGAGGAGGCACCTTC. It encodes CAISESIGGGTF.